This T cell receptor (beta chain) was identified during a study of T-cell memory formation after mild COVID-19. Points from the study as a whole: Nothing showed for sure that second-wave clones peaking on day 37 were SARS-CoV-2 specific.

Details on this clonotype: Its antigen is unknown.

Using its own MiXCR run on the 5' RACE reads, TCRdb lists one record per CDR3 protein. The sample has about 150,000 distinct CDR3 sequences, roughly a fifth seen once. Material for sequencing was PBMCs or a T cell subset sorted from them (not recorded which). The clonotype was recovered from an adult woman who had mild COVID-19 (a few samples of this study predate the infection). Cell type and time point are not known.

CDR3 in amino acids: CASPRGNQPQHF. CDR3 nucleotides: TGTGCCAGCCCCCGGGGCAATCAGCCCCAGCATTTT. V gene TRBV7-9 combines with J gene TRBJ1-5; D not resolved. Trimming removed 8 bases at V and 2 bases at J, with 7 bases between. This CDR3 spans 12 amino acids. CDR1 and CDR2 (germline): SEHNR, FQNEAQ (reference sequence).